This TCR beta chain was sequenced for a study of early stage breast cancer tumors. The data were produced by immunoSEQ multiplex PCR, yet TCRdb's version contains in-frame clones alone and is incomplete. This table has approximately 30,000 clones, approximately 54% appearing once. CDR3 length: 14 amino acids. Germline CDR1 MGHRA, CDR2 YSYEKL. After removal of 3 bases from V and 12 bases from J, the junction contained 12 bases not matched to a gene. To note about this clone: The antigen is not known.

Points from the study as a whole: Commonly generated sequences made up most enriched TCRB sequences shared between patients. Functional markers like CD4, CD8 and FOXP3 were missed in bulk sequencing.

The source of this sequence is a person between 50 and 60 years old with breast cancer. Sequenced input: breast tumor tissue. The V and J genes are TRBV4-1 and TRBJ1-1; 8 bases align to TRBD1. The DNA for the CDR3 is TGCGCCAGCAGCCATGACAGGGGAGGGAGGCTTTCTTTCTTT. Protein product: CASSHDRGGRLSFF.